The 30 T cell receptor beta chains listed next were all sequenced from one sample in a study of beta chain features in type 1 diabetes. Whole-study results and caveats: Significant though moderate, a shortening of TCRB CDR3s appeared in all four CD4+ subsets of Type 1 diabetes patients.

Their specific antigens are unknown. Sequenced material consisted of expressed TCRB transcripts (all of the isolated RNA was reverse transcribed). Sequenced by immunoSEQ multiplex PCR; TCRdb stores in-frame clones only, minus some. Among 350,000 to 450,000 clones listed, around 12% were seen once. The sequencing input was naive CD4+ T cells from blood. The origin of the receptors is a woman aged 18-29 years with type 1 diabetes.

The chain uses TRBV29-1 and TRBJ1-1, with TRBD1 matching over 7 bases. J gave up 8 bases and V 3 bases, and 6 bases lay outside the gene matches. Per germline, CDR1 SQVTM and CDR2 ANQGSEA. The CDR3 contains 12 residues. CDR3 in DNA: TGCAGCGTTGATGGGAAGACAGGGGAAGCTTTCTTT. Translation: CSVDGKTGEAFF.

The V call is TRBV30, the J call TRBJ1-2, with 8 bases lining up with TRBD1. The V gene's germline CDR1 is GTSNPN and CDR2 SVGIG (reference sequence). Trimming cost V 0 bases and J 6 bases; bases outside gene matches: 9. The length of the CDR3 is 15 residues. CDR3 protein: CAWSVVAGGRDGYTF. The CDR3 region has the DNA TGTGCCTGGAGTGTGGTGGCAGGGGGCAGGGATGGCTACACCTTC.

This chain links TRBV4-2 with TRBJ2-5; D possibly corresponds to TRBD1 (6 bases). The CDR3 is made up of 15 amino acids. CDR1 and CDR2 from the germline V gene are LGHNA and YNFKEQ. The germline V and J ends were trimmed by 4 bases and 2 bases, with 14 bases remaining between them. The CDR3 DNA sequence: TGTGCCAGCAGCCCTCCGCCAGGGACACAAGAGACCCAGTACTTC. Encoded protein: CASSPPPGTQETQYF.

The chain recombines TRBV28 with TRBJ2-2; a weak D match, TRBD1 (5 bases). Germline V CDR1 and CDR2: MDHEN, SYDVKM. This CDR3 contains 14 residues. V shed 4 bases and J shed 5 bases, with 11 bases lying between them. CDR3 DNA: TGTGCCAGCAGTTGGACACCTCGGACCGGGGAGCTGTTTTTT. Its translation: CASSWTPRTGELFF.

The chain combines TRBV5-1 with TRBJ2-1, with 7 bases aligning to TRBD2. CDR1 and CDR2 from the germline V gene are SGHRS and YFSETQ. This CDR3 has 17 residues. With V trimmed by 3 bases and J by 9 bases, 18 bases remained unmatched. The CDR3 DNA reads as TGCGCCAGCAGCTCGACAGCGGGACTCCCCATTATGGGTGAGCAGTTCTTC. It yields the protein CASSSTAGLPIMGEQFF.

This clone was seen a few times. The chain uses TRBV7-2 and TRBJ1-5, with unresolved D. The V gene lost 4 bases and the J gene lost 6 bases, with 10 bases spanning the gap. Germline CDR1 reads SGHTA; CDR2 reads FQGNSA. This CDR3 comprises 13 residues. CDR3 protein: CASSSEWSQPQHF. CDR3 bases: TGTGCCAGCAGCTCAGAGTGGAGTCAGCCCCAGCATTTT.

This clone showed up just a few times. CDR3 loop: CSATPSLNTEAFF. CDR3 bases: TGCAGCGCCACACCGTCATTGAACACTGAAGCTTTCTTT. The V call is TRBV29-1, the J call TRBJ1-1, with D unclear. V was clipped by 7 bases and J by 0 bases, with 12 bases between them. The length of the CDR3 is 13 residues. Germline V CDR1 and CDR2: SQVTM, ANQGSEA.

The chain is built from TRBV30 and TRBJ2-7, with TRBD1 matching over 10 bases. There are 17 residues in the CDR3. The germline V gene has CDR1 GTSNPN and CDR2 SVGIG (reference sequence). Trimming cost V 2 bases and J 7 bases; bases outside gene matches: 17. The CDR3 DNA reads as TGTGCCTGGAGTTCCCCTTACCCCGGGACAGGGGCTCGGGAGCAGTACTTC. Protein sequence: CAWSSPYPGTGAREQYF.

About this clone: A junction end diverges from the germline sequence, so it may reflect a read error. V is TRBV6-5 and J is TRBJ1-6; 7 bases fit TRBD1. This CDR3 comprises 14 residues. Germline V CDR1 and CDR2: MNHEY, SVGAGI. The CDR3: CASSPYDRAHSHRF. CDR3 in DNA: TGTGCCAGCAGTCCTTACGACAGGGCGCACAGCCATAGATTT.

This clone has only a few counts. The CDR3 DNA reads TGTGCCAGCAGTAGCGGTTTGGCAGAGACCCAGTACTTC. Protein product: CASSSGLAETQYF. The chain links TRBV7-9 to TRBJ2-5, with D perhaps matching TRBD2 (6 bases). Trimming took 6 bases from V and 4 from J, leaving 12 bases between them. This CDR3 region has 13 residues. Germline V gives CDR1 SEHNR, CDR2 FQNEAQ (reference sequence). Supplemented by reference TRBV7-9 and TRBJ2-5, the full variable domain reads DTGVSQNPRHKITKRGQNVTFRCDPISEHNRLYWYRQTLGQGPEFLTYFQNEAQLEKSRLLSDRFSAERPKGSFSTLEIQRTEQGDSAMYLCASSSGLAETQYFGPGTRLLVL.

This clone was counted between two and nine times. This sequence joins TRBV4-1 and TRBJ2-7; 12 bases align to TRBD2. V was pared by 0 bases and J by 2 bases, with 5 bases of the junction left unmatched. Germline V gene data show CDR1 as MGHRA and CDR2 as YSYEKL. The CDR3 is 17 amino acids. CDR3 sequence (DNA): TGCGCCAGCAGCCAAGATCCGAGACTAGCGGGAGCCTACGAGCAGTACTTC. The encoded protein is CASSQDPRLAGAYEQYF.

The V and J genes are TRBV6-5 and TRBJ2-4, with D unresolved. Germline V gene lookup returns CDR1 MNHEY and CDR2 SVGAGI. There are 16 residues in the CDR3. The V end was cut by 0 bases, the J end by 1 base, with 10 bases between. The CDR3 bases are TGTGCCAGCAGTTACTCAATGGGCTTGGCCAAAAACATTCAGTACTTC. Its translation is CASSYSMGLAKNIQYF.

This clone has more than one count but fewer than ten. The chain uses TRBV28 and TRBJ2-7; D is ambiguous. Germline lookup yields CDR1 MDHEN and CDR2 SYDVKM. V was cut by 2 bases and J by 8 bases, with 13 bases left in between. The CDR3 extends over 13 amino acids. CDR3 protein: CASSLVTRTKQYF. DNA of the CDR3: TGTGCCAGCAGTTTAGTGACTCGAACCAAGCAGTACTTC. The full variable domain, with the rest looked up from reference TRBV28 and TRBJ2-7, is DVKVTQSSRYLVKRTGEKVFLECVQDMDHENMFWYRQDPGLGLRLIYFSYDVKMKEKGDIPEGYSVSREKKERFSLILESASTNQTSMYLCASSLVTRTKQYFGPGTRLTVT.

V is TRBV19 and J is TRBJ1-5, with D possibly being TRBD1 (6 bases). V lost 7 bases, J lost 6 bases, and 16 bases lay in between. The CDR3 extends over 14 amino acids. Germline lookup yields CDR1 LNHDA and CDR2 SQIVND (reference sequence). CDR3 sequence (DNA): TGTGCCAGTATGGACAGTTTATCTGGTCAGCCCCAGCATTTT. Translated, it gives CASMDSLSGQPQHF.

The gene calls are TRBV4-1 and TRBJ2-3; 9 bases line up with TRBD2. V shed 2 bases, J shed 2 bases, and the junction held 2 bases outside the gene matches. CDR1 and CDR2 from the germline V gene are MGHRA and YSYEKL. The CDR3 totals 15 residues. The CDR3 coding sequence is TGCGCCAGCAGCCAAATAGCGGGGGCCACAGATACGCAGTATTTT. The encoded protein is CASSQIAGATDTQYF.

This clone was observed a handful of times. The V and J genes are TRBV27 and TRBJ2-7; 7 bases are shared with TRBD2. Germline CDR1 and CDR2: MNHEY and SMNVEV (reference sequence). After removal of 2 bases from V and 4 bases from J, the junction contained 5 bases not matched to a gene. The CDR3 has 14 amino acids. CDR3: CASSLHRGVYEQYF. In DNA, the CDR3 is TGTGCCAGCAGTTTACATCGGGGGGTGTACGAGCAGTACTTC.

The rearrangement joins TRBV4-3 to TRBJ2-3; 8 bases match TRBD2. This CDR3 has 16 amino acids. From germline, CDR1 is LGHNA and CDR2 YSLEER. J lost 6 bases, V lost 0 bases, and 8 bases had no gene match. For the CDR3, the DNA is TGCGCCAGCAGCCAAGATAGGGGACTAGGCGGTGATACGCAGTATTTT. It yields the protein CASSQDRGLGGDTQYF.

The sample holds a few counts of this clone. Written as DNA, the CDR3 is TGTGCCAGCAGCTCGAGGTTGAACACTGAAGCTTTCTTT. Protein sequence: CASSSRLNTEAFF. This sequence joins TRBV11-3 and TRBJ1-1, with D unresolved. The germline V gene encodes CDR1 SGHNT and CDR2 YENEEA. With 4 bases removed from V and 0 bases from J, the gap between germline ends came to 6 bases. The CDR3 spans 13 residues.

This chain connects TRBV25-1 to TRBJ1-6, with 9 nucleotides matching TRBD1. Trimming removed 7 bases from V and 6 bases from J; junction bases left unmatched: 4. Germline V lookup: CDR1 MGHDK, CDR2 SYGVNS. This CDR3 contains 14 residues. The CDR3 spells CASTNRGPNSPLHF. CDR3 bases: TGTGCCAGCACGAACAGGGGGCCTAATTCACCCCTCCACTTT.

This clone has just a few counts. This sequence joins TRBV28 and TRBJ2-7, with TRBD1 as a possible D gene (5 bases). Trimming left V 5 bases short and J 5 bases short, with 13 bases between. The CDR3 has 13 amino acids. Germline CDR1 and CDR2: MDHEN and SYDVKM. CDR3 amino acids: CASSAQGAHEQYF. CDR3 sequence (DNA): TGTGCCAGCAGTGCCCAGGGCGCCCACGAGCAGTACTTC.

This clone came up a few times. The genes are TRBV18 and TRBJ1-1; 8 bases map to TRBD1. The trim removed 3 bases at V and 5 bases at J, leaving 8 bases unmatched. CDR3 length equals 15 residues. CDR1 and CDR2 from the germline V gene are KGHSH and LQKENI. The CDR3 loop is CASSPTRTGMTEAFF. The CDR3 nucleotides read TGTGCCAGCTCACCGACGAGGACAGGGATGACTGAAGCTTTCTTT.

This clone was observed a handful of times. The J gene is TRBJ2-1, the V gene TRBV9; 9 bases match TRBD2. This CDR3 region has 18 residues. V trimming: 0 bases; J trimming: 0 bases; junction bases outside the gene matches: 7. From germline, CDR1 is SGDLS and CDR2 YYNGEE. The CDR3 coding sequence is TGTGCCAGCAGCGTAGGTTGGAGCGGGGGGAGCTCCTACAATGAGCAGTTCTTC. It encodes CASSVGWSGGSSYNEQFF.

A few counts support this clone. V gene TRBV28 combines with J gene TRBJ2-1; TRBD2 agrees at 9 bases. The trim removed 2 bases at V and 7 bases at J, leaving 6 bases unmatched. The CDR3 runs 15 residues. Germline V CDR1 and CDR2: MDHEN, SYDVKM. CDR3 loop: CASSLGGRAGNEQFF. The CDR3 DNA reads as TGTGCCAGCAGTTTAGGCGGGAGGGCGGGGAATGAGCAGTTCTTC.

This clone occurred a few times. The chain employs TRBV4-2 and TRBJ2-1; 8 positions agree with TRBD2. V shed 0 bases and J 5 bases; nucleotides not matched to a gene: 6. CDR1 is LGHNA, CDR2 YNFKEQ, per germline. The CDR3 is 16 residues long. CDR3 region: CASSQDGGGTHNEQFF. DNA of the CDR3: TGTGCCAGCAGCCAAGACGGGGGGGGAACACACAATGAGCAGTTCTTC.

CDR3 sequence reads: CASSSRTVSNQPQHF. Here the CDR3 DNA reads TGTGCCAGCAGCTCGCGGACAGTTAGCAATCAGCCCCAGCATTTT. The chain combines TRBV9 with TRBJ1-5, with D perhaps matching TRBD1 (6 bases). This CDR3 has 15 amino acids. Germline-derived CDR1 and CDR2 are SGDLS and YYNGEE. Trimming took off 4 bases at V and 0 bases at J, with 11 bases between the two ends.

The chain carries TRBV14 and TRBJ2-2; 8 bases line up with TRBD1. There are 14 residues in the CDR3. The germline CDR1 and CDR2 sequences are SGHDN and FVKESK. With 4 bases clipped from V and 5 bases from J, the junction kept 3 bases outside the gene matches. DNA for the CDR3: TGTGCCAGCAGCCTTACAGGGGGGACCGGGGAGCTGTTTTTT. Residues: CASSLTGGTGELFF.

In regard to this clone: This sample includes further DNA sequences coding for the same CDR3. The V and J genes are TRBV4-3 and TRBJ2-2; 8 nucleotides match TRBD2. V trimming: 1 base; J trimming: 2 bases; junction bases outside the gene matches: 3. Per the germline V gene, CDR1 is LGHNA and CDR2 is YSLEER. The CDR3 has 16 amino acids. Written as DNA, the CDR3 is TGCGCCAGCAGCCAAGTTCGGGGGGGTAACACCGGGGAGCTGTTTTTT. This sequence encodes CASSQVRGGNTGELFF.

J is TRBJ2-1 and V is TRBV19; 9 nucleotides align to TRBD2. CDR3 length: 15 amino acids. Trimming cost V 4 bases and J 2 bases; bases outside gene matches: 3. Germline V lookup: CDR1 LNHDA, CDR2 SQIVND (reference sequence). CDR3 protein: CASSSGRGAYNEQFF. The CDR3 bases are TGTGCCAGTAGTAGCGGGAGGGGCGCCTACAATGAGCAGTTCTTC.

The chain uses TRBV11-3 and TRBJ2-1; a weak D match, TRBD2 (5 bases). Trimming pared 6 bases from V and 1 base from J, leaving 10 bases between. Per germline, CDR1 SGHNT and CDR2 YENEEA. There are 14 residues in the CDR3. The CDR3 sequence: CASSGGESYNEQFF. CDR3 nucleotide sequence: TGTGCCAGCAGTGGTGGGGAGTCCTACAATGAGCAGTTCTTC. Using reference TRBV11-3 and TRBJ2-1 for the parts outside the CDR3, the full variable domain is EAGVVQSPRYKIIEKKQPVAFWCNPISGHNTLYWYLQNLGQGPELLIRYENEEAVDDSQLPKDRFSAERLKGVDSTLKIQPAELGDSAVYLCASSGGESYNEQFFGPGTRLTVL.

The rearrangement links TRBV28 to TRBJ2-5, with TRBD2 matching over 8 bases. Per the germline V gene, CDR1 is MDHEN and CDR2 is SYDVKM. J lost 4 bases, V lost 8 bases, and 6 bases had no gene match. This CDR3 has 13 residues. CDR3 nucleotide sequence: TGTGCCAGCGAGCCCGGGGGGGGAGAGACCCAGTACTTC. Amino acids: CASEPGGGETQYF.